The T cell receptor beta chain under discussion was sequenced for a study of T cell repertoires in cytomegalovirus infection. Whole-study results and caveats: Individuals carrying CMV plus the relevant HLA were identified by cumulative frequency of public TCR beta families.

From the reads, TCRdb called clonotypes with MiXCR, one entry per CDR3 protein. The table has fewer than 850,000 distinct CDR3 sequences, 29% seen once. CDR1 and CDR2 (germline): MNHNS, SASEGT. V gave up 6 bases and J gave up 0 bases; unmatched junction bases: 6. The CDR3 runs to 16 residues. This clonotype was seen only a few times. What it binds is unknown. This clonotype was obtained from a human donor in good health (CMV status not recorded). Some clones in this sample may be carry-over from other donors' samples. This sequence joins TRBV6-1 and TRBJ2-2, with 8 bases identical to TRBD2. The sequenced sample was cultured CD8+ T cells from PBMCs, obtained from culture after CMV antigen stimulation. The CDR3 loop reads CASSGRGYTNTGELFF. CDR3 nucleotides: TGTGCCAGCAGCGGGAGGGGGTACACGAACACCGGGGAGCTGTTTTTT.